This note documents a single T cell receptor (beta chain) sequence. Antigen unknown. CDR3 size: 16 residues. Losses at the gene ends were 0 bases for V and 1 base for J; bases not matched to a gene: 0. Germline V gene sequence: CDR1 SGHRS, CDR2 YFSETQ. This specimen belongs to a study of T cell repertoires and HLA-DP antigens. Whole-study context: Donor ages ranged from 18-to-29 to 60-to-69; two men, one woman. Points from the study as a whole: Clones undetected before culture averaged around 36% against one allele and around 53% against the other. Responder cells were total CD4+ cells with a HeLa antigen-presenting system.

Clones were sequenced by immunoSEQ multiplex PCR, and TCRdb holds only the in-frame ones, with some missing. The sample contains over 100,000 clones, 92% of which appear only once. The specimen sequenced was CD4+ T cells from PBMCs. This sequence originates from a woman in her late teens or twenties in good health and CMV-seronegative. The chain uses TRBV5-1 and TRBJ2-2; 10 positions match TRBD2. The CDR3 DNA follows: TGCGCCAGCAGCTTGGCTAGCGGGGGGAACACCGGGGAGCTGTTTTTT. It translates to CASSLASGGNTGELFF.